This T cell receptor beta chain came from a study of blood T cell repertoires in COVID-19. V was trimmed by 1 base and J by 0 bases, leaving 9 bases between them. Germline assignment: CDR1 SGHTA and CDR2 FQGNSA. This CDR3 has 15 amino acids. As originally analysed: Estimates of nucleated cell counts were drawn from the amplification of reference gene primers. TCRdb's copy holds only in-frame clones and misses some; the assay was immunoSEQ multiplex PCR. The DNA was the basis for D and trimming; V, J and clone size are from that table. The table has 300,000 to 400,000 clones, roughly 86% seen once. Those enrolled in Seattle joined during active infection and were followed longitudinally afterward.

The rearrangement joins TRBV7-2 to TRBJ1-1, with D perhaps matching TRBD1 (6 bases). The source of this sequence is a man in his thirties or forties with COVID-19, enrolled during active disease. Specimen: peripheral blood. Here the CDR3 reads CASSLVGGVNTEAFF. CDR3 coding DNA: TGTGCCAGCAGCTTAGTTGGGGGCGTGAACACTGAAGCTTTCTTT.